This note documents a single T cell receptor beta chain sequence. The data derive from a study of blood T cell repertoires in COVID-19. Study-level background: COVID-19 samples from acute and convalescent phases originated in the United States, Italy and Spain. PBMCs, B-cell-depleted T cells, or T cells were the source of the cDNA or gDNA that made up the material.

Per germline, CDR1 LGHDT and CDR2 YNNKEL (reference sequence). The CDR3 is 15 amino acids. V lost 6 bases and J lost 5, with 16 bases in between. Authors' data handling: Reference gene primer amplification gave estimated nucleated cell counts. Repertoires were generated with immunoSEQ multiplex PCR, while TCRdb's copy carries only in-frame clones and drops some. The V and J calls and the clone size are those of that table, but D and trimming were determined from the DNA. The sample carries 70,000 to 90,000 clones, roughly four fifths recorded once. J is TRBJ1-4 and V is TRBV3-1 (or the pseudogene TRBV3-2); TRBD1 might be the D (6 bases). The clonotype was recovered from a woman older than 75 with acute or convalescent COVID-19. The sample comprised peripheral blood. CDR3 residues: CASRESTGTNEKLFF. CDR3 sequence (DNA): TGTGCCAGCAGGGAATCGACAGGAACGAATGAAAAACTGTTTTTT.